The next 7 T cell receptor beta chains were all read from a single sample in a study of cytomegalovirus exposure and HLA in healthy donors (dated by TCRdb to about 2017). Receptors were amplified or captured by the immunoSEQ multiplex PCR assay. For the multiplex PCR, a mixture combining 60 forward primers for TCR Vbeta segments and 13 reverse primers for TCR Jbeta segments was used. In TCRdb, the immuneACCESS table is reduced to in-frame sequences with V and J assigned. These tables do not hold every clone; where another copy was compared, an unresolved V gene accounts for under half, and the others remain unexplained. The sample contains 57,000 or so clones, about 73% of them found a single time. Less than 20% of the sample is taken by the ten largest. The specimen was PBMCs. The receptors were sampled from a woman aged 60-70 years in good health and CMV-seropositive.

The rearrangement links TRBV5-1 to TRBJ2-1; the match to TRBD2 covers 11 bases. The CDR3 sequence is 17 residues long. J lost 2 bases, V lost 0 bases, and 4 bases had no gene match. Germline CDR1 reads SGHRS; CDR2 reads YFSETQ. CDR3 DNA: TGCGCCAGCAGCTTGGCCCCTAGCGGGGGGCCCTACAATGAGCAGTTCTTC. Translated, it gives CASSLAPSGGPYNEQFF. The full variable domain, with the rest looked up from reference TRBV5-1 and TRBJ2-1, is KAGVTQTPRYLIKTRGQQVTLSCSPISGHRSVSWYQQTPGQGLQFLFEYFSETQRNKGNFPGRFSGRQFSNSRSEMNVSTLELGDSALYLCASSLAPSGGPYNEQFFGPGTRLTVL.

The chain has TRBV11-2 and TRBJ2-3; weak D call: TRBD2 (5 bases). Germline V gene data show CDR1 as SGHAT and CDR2 as FQNNGV. The CDR3 consists of 14 residues. Between the trimmed V and J ends, which lost 5 bases and 5 bases, there was a span of 14 bases. The CDR3 DNA is TGTGCCAGCAGCCCACAAGGACGGGGAGATACGCAGTATTTT. Its translation: CASSPQGRGDTQYF.

The genes are TRBV27 and TRBJ1-5; no reliable D call. The CDR3 covers 13 residues. V shed 5 bases and J shed 7 bases, with 12 bases lying between them. The V gene's germline CDR1 is MNHEY and CDR2 SMNVEV (reference sequence). CDR3 DNA: TGTGCCAGCAGTGAAGAGGGAATACAGCCCCAGCATTTT. Protein: CASSEEGIQPQHF.

This clone appeared once. The CDR3 protein is CASSLAIQGEQPQHF. The CDR3, as DNA: TGTGCCAGCAGCTTAGCTATCCAGGGGGAACAGCCCCAGCATTTT. V is TRBV7-9 and J is TRBJ1-5; 7 bases are a match to TRBD1. The CDR3 is 15 residues long. Germline assignment: CDR1 SEHNR and CDR2 FQNEAQ (reference sequence). V was clipped by 0 bases and J by 7 bases; unmatched bases: 6.

This clone was seen more than once but under ten times. The chain carries TRBV5-1 and TRBJ1-3, with D possibly being TRBD1 (6 bases). V lost 5 bases to trimming and J lost 1 base, with 7 bases between them. This CDR3 is 13 amino acids long. CDR1 SGHRS and CDR2 YFSETQ come from the germline V gene. The CDR3 sequence: CASRQGSGNTIYF. As DNA, the CDR3 is TGCGCCAGCAGACAGGGATCTGGAAACACCATATATTTT.

This clone was seen a single time. Written as DNA, the CDR3 is TGTGCCAGCAGCTTATGGGGGCTCAACACCGGGGAGCTGTTTTTT. The encoded protein is CASSLWGLNTGELFF. The V and J genes are TRBV7-9 and TRBJ2-2; TRBD1 is a possible D gene (6 bases). Trimming took 2 bases from V and 2 from J, leaving 9 bases between them. This CDR3 spans 15 amino acids. CDR1 and CDR2 from the germline V gene are SEHNR and FQNEAQ (reference sequence).

The chain is built from TRBV27 and TRBJ2-7; weak D call: TRBD2 (5 bases). The CDR3 sequence is 16 residues long. Germline V CDR1 and CDR2: MNHEY, SMNVEV (reference sequence). Trimming took off 6 bases at V and 2 bases at J, with 20 bases between the two ends. The CDR3 spells CASSASSPPLAYEQYF. The CDR3 DNA sequence: TGTGCCAGCAGCGCCTCGTCTCCCCCACTAGCCTACGAGCAGTACTTC.